This TCR beta chain originates from a study of T cell clusters in autoimmune cytopenias. Study results and caveats: Healthy donors had 2.5 to 3.5-fold more exclusive TRB clusters than active autoimmune hepatitis patients.

TRB rearrangements were amplified by touch-down multiplex PCR with mixed TRB-A/B primers. TCRdb derives one entry per CDR3 protein from the multiplex PCR reads, leaving out DNA. This sample's table reports 920 or so distinct CDR3 sequences. The CDR3 runs 18 residues. Germline CDR1 reads MNHEY; CDR2 reads SMNVEV (reference sequence). According to its frequency, this clonotype is medium-sized. Its target is not known. TRB amplification used around 270 ng of peripheral blood genomic DNA. This TCR came from a human donor with an autoimmune cytopenia or autoimmune hepatitis (not recorded which). The specimen was peripheral blood. The genes are TRBV27 and TRBJ1-1; no DNA is available, so the TRBD1 call from TCRdb remains unchecked. The CDR3: CASRFALTGTGIGTEAFF.